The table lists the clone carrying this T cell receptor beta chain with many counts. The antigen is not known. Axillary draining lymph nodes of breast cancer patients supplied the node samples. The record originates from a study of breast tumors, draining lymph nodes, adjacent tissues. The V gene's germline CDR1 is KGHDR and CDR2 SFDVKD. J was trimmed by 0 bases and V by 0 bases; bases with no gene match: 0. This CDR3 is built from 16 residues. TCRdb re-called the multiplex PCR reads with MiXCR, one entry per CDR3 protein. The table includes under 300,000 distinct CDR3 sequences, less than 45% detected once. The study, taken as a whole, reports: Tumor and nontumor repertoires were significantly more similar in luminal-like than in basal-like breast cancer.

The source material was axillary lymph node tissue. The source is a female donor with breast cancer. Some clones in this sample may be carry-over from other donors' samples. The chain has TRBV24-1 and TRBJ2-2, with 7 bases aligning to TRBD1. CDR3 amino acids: CATSDLGQANTGELFF. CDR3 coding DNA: TGTGCCACCAGTGATTTGGGACAGGCGAACACCGGGGAGCTGTTTTTT.